This T cell receptor (beta chain) was identified during a study of CD8 T cells in ankylosing spondylitis. Each CDR3 protein is one row after TCRdb ran MiXCR on the 5' RACE reads. Counted here are tens of thousands of distinct CDR3 sequences, more than 8.5% occurring once; the ten biggest clones make up over 25%. CDR3 length: 12 residues. CDR1 is SQVTM, CDR2 ANQGSEA, per germline. The V and J ends lost 7 bases and 6 bases respectively, with 15 bases between them. Concerning this clonotype: The antigen is not known.

Study-wide results and caveats: Ankylosing spondylitis blood appeared to be characterized by a TCR beta motif of about eight highly homologous variants.

The TCR comes from a male donor with ankylosing spondylitis. V usage is TRBV29-1 and J usage is TRBJ1-2; D is unresolved. Source material: blood, either unsorted or a sorted T cell fraction (not recorded which). The CDR3 is CSAIGMDNGYTF. DNA for the CDR3: TGCAGCGCCATCGGCATGGATAATGGCTACACCTTC. The full variable domain, completed using reference TRBV29-1 and TRBJ1-2, is SAVISQKPSRDICQRGTSLTIQCQVDSQVTMMFWYRQQPGQSLTLIATANQGSEATYESGFVIDKFPISRPNLTFSTLTVSNMSPEDSSIYLCSAIGMDNGYTFGSGTRLTVV.